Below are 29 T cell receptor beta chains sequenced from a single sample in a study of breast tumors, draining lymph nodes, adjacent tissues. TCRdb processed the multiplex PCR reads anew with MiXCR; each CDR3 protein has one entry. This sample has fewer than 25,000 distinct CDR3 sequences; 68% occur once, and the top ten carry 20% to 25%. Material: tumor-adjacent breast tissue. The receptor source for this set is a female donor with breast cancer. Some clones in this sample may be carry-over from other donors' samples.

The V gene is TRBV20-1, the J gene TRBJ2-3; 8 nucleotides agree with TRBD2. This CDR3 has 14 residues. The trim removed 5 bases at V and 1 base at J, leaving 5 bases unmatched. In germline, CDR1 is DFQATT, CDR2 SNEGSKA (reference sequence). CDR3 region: CSAHSGAGTDTQYF. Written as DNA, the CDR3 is TGCAGTGCTCATAGCGGGGCCGGCACAGATACGCAGTATTTT.

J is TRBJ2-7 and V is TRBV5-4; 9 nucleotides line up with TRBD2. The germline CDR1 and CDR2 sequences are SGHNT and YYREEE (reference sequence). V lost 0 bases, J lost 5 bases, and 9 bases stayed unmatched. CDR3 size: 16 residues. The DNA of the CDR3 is TGTGCCAGCAGCTTGGCCGGGCTAGCGGGAAGGGACGAGCAGTACTTC. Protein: CASSLAGLAGRDEQYF.

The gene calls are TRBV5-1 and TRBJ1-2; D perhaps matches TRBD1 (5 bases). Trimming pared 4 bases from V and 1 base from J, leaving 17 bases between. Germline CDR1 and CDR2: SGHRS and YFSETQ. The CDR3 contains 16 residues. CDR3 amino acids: CASSTGTAALNYGYTF. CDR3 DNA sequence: TGCGCCAGCAGCACGGGGACGGCAGCCCTTAACTATGGCTACACCTTC.

The CDR3: CATSRDDSPLHF. CDR3 in DNA: TGTGCCACCAGCAGAGATGATTCACCCCTCCACTTT. This rearrangement joins TRBV15 to TRBJ1-6; D unresolved. V was shortened by 0 bases and J by 8 bases, with 2 bases between the two germline ends. CDR1 is LNHNV, CDR2 YYDKDF, per germline (reference sequence). The CDR3 runs to 12 residues.

Here the CDR3 DNA reads TGTGCCACGGGACAGCCTAATTCACCCCTCCACTTT. Its translation: CATGQPNSPLHF. The gene calls are TRBV10-3 and TRBJ1-6; TRBD1 matches 7 bases. Germline CDR1 is ENHRY and CDR2 is SYGVKD. This CDR3 has 12 residues. With 10 bases clipped from V and 6 bases from J, the junction kept 3 bases outside the gene matches.

CDR3 coding DNA: TGTGCCAGCAGTTTACAGGGAGCCGACTATGGCTACACCTTC. Protein product: CASSLQGADYGYTF. The chain carries TRBV7-6 and TRBJ1-2; TRBD1 might be the D (6 bases). In germline, CDR1 is SGHVS, CDR2 FNYEAQ. The V end lost 6 bases, the J end lost 3 bases, and 14 bases lay between the germline ends. The CDR3 sequence is 14 residues long. Using reference TRBV7-6 and TRBJ1-2 for the parts outside the CDR3, the full variable domain is GAGVSQSPRYKVTKRGQDVALRCDPISGHVSLYWYRQALGQGPEFLTYFNYEAQQDKSGLPNDRFSAERPEGSISTLTIQRTEQRDSAMYRCASSLQGADYGYTFGSGTRLTVV.

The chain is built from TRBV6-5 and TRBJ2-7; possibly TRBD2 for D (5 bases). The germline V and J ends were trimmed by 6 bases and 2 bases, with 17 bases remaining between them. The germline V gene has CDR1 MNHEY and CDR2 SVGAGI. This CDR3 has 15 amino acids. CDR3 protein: CASRRRTESAYEQYF. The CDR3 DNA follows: TGTGCCAGCAGGCGCCGGACTGAGAGCGCCTACGAGCAGTACTTC.

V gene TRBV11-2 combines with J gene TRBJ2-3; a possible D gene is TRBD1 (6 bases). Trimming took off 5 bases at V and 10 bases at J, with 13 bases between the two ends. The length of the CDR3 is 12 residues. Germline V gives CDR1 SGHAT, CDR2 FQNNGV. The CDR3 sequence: CASSTLTGSQYF. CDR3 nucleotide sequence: TGTGCCAGCAGCACCTTGACAGGTTCGCAGTATTTT.

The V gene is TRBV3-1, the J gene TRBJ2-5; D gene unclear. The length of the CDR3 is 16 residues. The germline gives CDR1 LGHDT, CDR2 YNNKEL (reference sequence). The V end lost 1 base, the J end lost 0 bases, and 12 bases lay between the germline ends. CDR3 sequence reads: CASSQGGDPNQETQYF. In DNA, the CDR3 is TGTGCCAGCAGCCAAGGTGGAGACCCGAACCAAGAGACCCAGTACTTC.

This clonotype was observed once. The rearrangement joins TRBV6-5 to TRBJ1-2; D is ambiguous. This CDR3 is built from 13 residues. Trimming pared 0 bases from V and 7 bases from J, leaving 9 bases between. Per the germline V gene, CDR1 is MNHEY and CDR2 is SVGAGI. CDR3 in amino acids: CASSYSEGSGYTF. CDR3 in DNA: TGTGCCAGCAGTTACTCGGAGGGCTCTGGCTACACCTTC.

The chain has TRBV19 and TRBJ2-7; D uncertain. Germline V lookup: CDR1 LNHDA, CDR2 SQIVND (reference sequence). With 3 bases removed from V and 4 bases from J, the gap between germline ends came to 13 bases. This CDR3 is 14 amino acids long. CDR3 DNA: TGTGCCAGTAGTATCCTACCCCAAGGATACGAGCAGTACTTC. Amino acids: CASSILPQGYEQYF.

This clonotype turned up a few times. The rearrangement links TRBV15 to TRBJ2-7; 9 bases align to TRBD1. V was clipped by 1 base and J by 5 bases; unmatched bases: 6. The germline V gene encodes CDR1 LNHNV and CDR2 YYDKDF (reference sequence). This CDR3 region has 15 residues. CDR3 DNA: TGTGCCACCAGCAGAGGGGGACAGGGAATCAACGAGCAGTACTTC. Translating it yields CATSRGGQGINEQYF.

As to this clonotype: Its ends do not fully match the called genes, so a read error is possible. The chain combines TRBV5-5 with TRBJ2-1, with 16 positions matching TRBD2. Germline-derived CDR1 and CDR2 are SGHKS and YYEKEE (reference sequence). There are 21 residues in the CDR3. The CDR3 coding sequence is TGCGCCAGCAGCCAAGACGGGGGGGGACTAGCGGGGGGGGGCTCCTACAATGAGCAGTTCTTC. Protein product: CASSQDGGGLAGGGSYNEQFF.

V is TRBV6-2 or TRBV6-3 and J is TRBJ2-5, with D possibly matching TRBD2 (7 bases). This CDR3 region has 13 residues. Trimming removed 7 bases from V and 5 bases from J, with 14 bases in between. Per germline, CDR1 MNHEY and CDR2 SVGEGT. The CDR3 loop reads CASKGGGVETQYF. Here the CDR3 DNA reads TGTGCCAGCAAGGGGGGAGGGGTTGAGACCCAGTACTTC.

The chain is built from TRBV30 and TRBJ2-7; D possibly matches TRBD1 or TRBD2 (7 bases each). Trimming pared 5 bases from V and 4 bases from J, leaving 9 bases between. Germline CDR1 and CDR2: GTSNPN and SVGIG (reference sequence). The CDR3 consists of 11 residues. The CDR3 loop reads CAWQGGYEQYF. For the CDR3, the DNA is TGTGCCTGGCAGGGGGGGTACGAGCAGTACTTC.

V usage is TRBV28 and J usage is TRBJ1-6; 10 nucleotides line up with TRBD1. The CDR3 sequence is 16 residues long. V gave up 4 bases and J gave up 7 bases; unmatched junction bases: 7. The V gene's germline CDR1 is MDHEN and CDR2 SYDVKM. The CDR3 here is CASSSFGTGVNSPLHF. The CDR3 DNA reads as TGTGCCAGCAGTTCCTTTGGGACAGGGGTAAATTCACCCCTCCACTTT.

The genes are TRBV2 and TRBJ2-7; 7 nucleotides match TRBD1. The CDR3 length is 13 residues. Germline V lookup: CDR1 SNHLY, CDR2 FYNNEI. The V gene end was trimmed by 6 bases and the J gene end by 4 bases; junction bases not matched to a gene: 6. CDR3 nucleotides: TGTGCCAGCAGAACGGGACAGCAATACGAGCAGTACTTC. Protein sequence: CASRTGQQYEQYF.

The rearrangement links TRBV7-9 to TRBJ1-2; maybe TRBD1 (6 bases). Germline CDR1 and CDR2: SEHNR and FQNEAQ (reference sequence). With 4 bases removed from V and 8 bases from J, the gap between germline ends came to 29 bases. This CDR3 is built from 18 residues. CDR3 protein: CASSSSGTSSGLFRGYTF. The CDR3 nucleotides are TGTGCCAGCAGCTCGTCTGGGACATCCTCCGGTTTATTTCGAGGCTACACCTTC.

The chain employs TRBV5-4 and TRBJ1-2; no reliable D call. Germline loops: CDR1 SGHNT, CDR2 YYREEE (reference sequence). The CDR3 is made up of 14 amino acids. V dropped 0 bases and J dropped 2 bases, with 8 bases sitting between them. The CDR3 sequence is CASSLGPTNYGYTF. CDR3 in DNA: TGTGCCAGCAGCTTGGGTCCGACAAACTATGGCTACACCTTC.

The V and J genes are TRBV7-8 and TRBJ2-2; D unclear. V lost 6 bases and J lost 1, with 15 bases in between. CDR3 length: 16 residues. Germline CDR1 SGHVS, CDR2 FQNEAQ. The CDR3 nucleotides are TGTGCCAGCAGACCCCTCCCTCGAGGGAACACCGGGGAGCTGTTTTTT. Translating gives CASRPLPRGNTGELFF.

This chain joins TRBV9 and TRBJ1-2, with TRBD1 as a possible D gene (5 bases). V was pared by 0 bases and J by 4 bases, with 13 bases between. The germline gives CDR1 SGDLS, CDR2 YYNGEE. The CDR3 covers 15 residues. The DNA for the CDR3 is TGTGCCAGCAGCGTAGATGGGACCCCTCCCTATGGCTACACCTTC. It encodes CASSVDGTPPYGYTF.

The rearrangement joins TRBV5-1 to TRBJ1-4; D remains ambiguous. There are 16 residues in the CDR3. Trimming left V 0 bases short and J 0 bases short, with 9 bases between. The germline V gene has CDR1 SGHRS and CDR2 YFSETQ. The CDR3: CASSLDWAATNEKLFF. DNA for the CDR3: TGCGCCAGCAGCTTGGATTGGGCTGCAACTAATGAAAAACTGTTTTTT.

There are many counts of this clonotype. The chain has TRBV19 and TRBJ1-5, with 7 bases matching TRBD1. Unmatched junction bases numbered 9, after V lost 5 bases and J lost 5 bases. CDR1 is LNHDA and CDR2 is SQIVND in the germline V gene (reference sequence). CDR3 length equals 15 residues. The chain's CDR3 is CASSLTGVRDQPQHF. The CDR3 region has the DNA TGTGCCAGTAGTCTTACAGGGGTTCGAGATCAGCCCCAGCATTTT.

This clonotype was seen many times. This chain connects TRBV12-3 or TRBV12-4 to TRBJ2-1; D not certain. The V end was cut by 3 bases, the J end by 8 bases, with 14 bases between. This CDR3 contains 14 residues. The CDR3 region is CASSFRAETYEQFF. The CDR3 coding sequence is TGTGCCAGCAGTTTTAGGGCAGAAACTTATGAGCAGTTCTTC.

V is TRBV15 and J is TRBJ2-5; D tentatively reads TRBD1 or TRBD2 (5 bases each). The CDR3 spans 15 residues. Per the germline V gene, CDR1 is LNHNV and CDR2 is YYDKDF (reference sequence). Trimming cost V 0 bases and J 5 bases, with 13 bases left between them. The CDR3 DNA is TGTGCCACCAGCAGAGAAAGGGGCGGGTTTGAGACCCAGTACTTC. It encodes CATSRERGGFETQYF.

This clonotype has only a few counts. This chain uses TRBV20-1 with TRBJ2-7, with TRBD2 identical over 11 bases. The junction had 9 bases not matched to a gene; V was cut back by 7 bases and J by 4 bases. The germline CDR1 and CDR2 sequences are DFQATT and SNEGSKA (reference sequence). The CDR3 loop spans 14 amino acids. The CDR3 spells CSVPLAGGWYEQYF. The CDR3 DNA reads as TGCAGTGTACCATTAGCGGGAGGGTGGTACGAGCAGTACTTC.

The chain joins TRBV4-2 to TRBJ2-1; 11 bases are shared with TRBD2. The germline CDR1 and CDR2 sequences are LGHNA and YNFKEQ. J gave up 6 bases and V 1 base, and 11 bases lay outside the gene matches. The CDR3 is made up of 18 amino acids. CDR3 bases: TGTGCCAGCAGCCAAGTAGGTACCACTAGCGGGAGACCCAATGAGCAGTTCTTC. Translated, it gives CASSQVGTTSGRPNEQFF.

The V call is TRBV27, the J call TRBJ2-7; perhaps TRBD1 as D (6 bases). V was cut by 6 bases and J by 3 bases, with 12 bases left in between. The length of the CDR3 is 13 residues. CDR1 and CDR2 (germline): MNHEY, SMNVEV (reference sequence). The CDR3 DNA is TGTGCCAGCAGCCACAAGACAGGCTACGAGCAGTACTTC. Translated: CASSHKTGYEQYF.

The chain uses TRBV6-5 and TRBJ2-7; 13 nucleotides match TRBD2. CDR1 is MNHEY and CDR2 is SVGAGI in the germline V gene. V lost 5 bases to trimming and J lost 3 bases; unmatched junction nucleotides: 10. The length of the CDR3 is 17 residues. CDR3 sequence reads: CASSPMGLAGRSYEQYF. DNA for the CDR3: TGTGCCAGCAGTCCTATGGGACTAGCGGGGCGAAGCTACGAGCAGTACTTC.